These 28 T cell receptor beta chains came from one sample sequenced in a study of blood T cell repertoires in COVID-19. Method: immunoSEQ multiplex PCR; TCRdb's copy keeps in-frame clones and lacks some. The sample holds approximately 300,000 clones, about 85% seen once. What was sequenced was peripheral blood. Receptors originate from a man aged 18 to 30 with active or convalescent COVID-19.

J is TRBJ1-4 and V is TRBV7-2; D may be TRBD1 (5 bases). V was shortened by 1 base and J by 8 bases, with 11 bases between the two germline ends. The germline V gene has CDR1 SGHTA and CDR2 FQGNSA. The CDR3 totals 14 residues. The CDR3 protein is CASSLGFRAEKLFF. In nucleotides, the CDR3 is TGTGCCAGCAGCTTAGGATTCAGGGCCGAAAAACTGTTTTTT.

The chain has TRBV6-6 and TRBJ1-5, with TRBD1 as a possible D gene (6 bases). V was pared by 6 bases and J by 1 base, with 13 bases between. The CDR3 contains 15 residues. Germline lookup yields CDR1 MNHNY and CDR2 SVGAGI (reference sequence). The CDR3 loop is CASSSPTGSNQPQHF. CDR3 bases: TGTGCCAGCAGCTCTCCAACAGGGAGCAATCAGCCCCAGCATTTT.

The CDR3 region has the DNA TGTGCCATACAGACTAGCGGCACAACAGGGGATACGCAGTATTTT. Protein sequence: CAIQTSGTTGDTQYF. This sequence joins TRBV10-3 and TRBJ2-3, with TRBD2 matching 9 bases. Unmatched junction bases numbered 13, after V lost 9 bases and J lost 6 bases. The CDR3 spans 15 residues. The germline CDR1 and CDR2 sequences are ENHRY and SYGVKD.

The CDR3 here is CASLGKRETQYF. The CDR3 nucleotides read TGTGCCAGCCTGGGGAAGCGGGAGACCCAGTACTTC. The chain uses TRBV25-1 and TRBJ2-5; possible D gene TRBD2, 5 bases. Deletions cut 8 bases from V and 5 bases from J, with 12 bases between. Germline CDR1 and CDR2: MGHDK and SYGVNS. The CDR3 runs 12 residues.

This chain uses TRBV12-3 or TRBV12-4 with TRBJ2-1; tentatively, D is TRBD2 (6 bases). V was shortened by 5 bases and J by 9 bases, with 11 bases between the two germline ends. There are 12 residues in the CDR3. CDR3 in DNA: TGTGCCAGCAGTCGGGGGATAACTGAGCAGTTCTTC. Translation gives CASSRGITEQFF.

By proportion, this clone is medium-sized. The chain links TRBV2 to TRBJ2-3; maybe TRBD2 (6 bases). Trimming took 3 bases from V and 5 from J, leaving 12 bases between them. This CDR3 comprises 14 residues. The V gene's germline CDR1 is SNHLY and CDR2 FYNNEI. CDR3 sequence: CASSDAGRQDTQYF. CDR3 bases: TGTGCCAGCAGTGACGCTGGGAGGCAAGATACGCAGTATTTT.

V is TRBV12-3 or TRBV12-4 and J is TRBJ1-5; D perhaps matches TRBD1 (6 bases). V gave up 7 bases and J gave up 4 bases, with 11 bases separating them. This CDR3 has 13 amino acids. CDR3 region: CASTRQDNQPQHF. DNA of the CDR3: TGTGCCAGCACCAGACAGGATAATCAGCCCCAGCATTTT.

The rearrangement uses TRBV19 and TRBJ2-1, with 8 bases lining up with TRBD1. The CDR3 is 17 amino acids. Germline CDR1 is LNHDA and CDR2 is SQIVND (reference sequence). Losses at the gene ends were 3 bases for V and 2 bases for J; bases not matched to a gene: 9. Written as DNA, the CDR3 is TGTGCCAGTAGTATCCAGATCGGACAGGGTACCTACAATGAGCAGTTCTTC. This codes for CASSIQIGQGTYNEQFF.

V gene TRBV6-2 or TRBV6-3 combines with J gene TRBJ1-5; TRBD1 matches 9 bases. V dropped 0 bases and J dropped 9; count of bases not matched to a gene: 24. This CDR3 is built from 21 residues. Germline CDR1 and CDR2: MNHEY and SVGEGT. The CDR3 region is CASSYSLVAGTGTLKYPPQHF. The CDR3 DNA is TGTGCCAGCAGTTACTCACTCGTGGCCGGGACAGGGACCCTCAAGTATCCGCCCCAGCATTTT.

The rearrangement links TRBV10-3 to TRBJ2-1, with 7 bases lining up with TRBD2. V was clipped by 0 bases and J by 7 bases; unmatched bases: 9. This CDR3 is 16 amino acids long. Germline CDR1 ENHRY, CDR2 SYGVKD. CDR3 nucleotide sequence: TGTGCCATCAGTGAGTCGTTGGGGGGGGTCAATAATGAGCAGTTCTTC. Its protein is CAISESLGGVNNEQFF.

J is TRBJ1-1 and V is TRBV14; D is uncertain. Germline V gene sequence: CDR1 SGHDN, CDR2 FVKESK. Between the trimmed V and J ends, which lost 1 base and 5 bases, there was a span of 8 bases. The CDR3 is 13 residues long. CDR3 nucleotide sequence: TGTGCCAGCAGCCAAGCTAGGAGTACTGAAGCTTTCTTT. It translates to CASSQARSTEAFF.

This clone was detected a few times. The chain joins TRBV15 to TRBJ1-3; D perhaps matches TRBD1 (5 bases). The CDR3 runs to 18 residues. Between the trimmed V and J ends, which lost 1 base and 0 bases, there was a span of 16 bases. Germline-derived CDR1 and CDR2 are LNHNV and YYDKDF (reference sequence). CDR3 sequence reads: CATSRGSGAASSGNTIYF. DNA of the CDR3: TGTGCCACCAGCAGAGGGTCTGGGGCAGCGAGCTCTGGAAACACCATATATTTT.

This chain joins TRBV5-1 and TRBJ1-2; no clear D. The V and J ends lost 2 bases and 0 bases respectively, with 11 bases between them. Looked up from germline, CDR1 is SGHRS and CDR2 is YFSETQ. CDR3 length: 15 residues. CDR3 sequence: CASSFIPEANYGYTF. The CDR3 DNA reads as TGCGCCAGCAGCTTCATCCCAGAGGCTAACTATGGCTACACCTTC.

This chain links TRBV3-1 (or the pseudogene TRBV3-2) with TRBJ2-7, with 11 positions matching TRBD2. CDR3 size: 17 residues. V dropped 3 bases and J dropped 1; count of bases not matched to a gene: 8. Germline lookup yields CDR1 LGHDT and CDR2 YNNKEL (reference sequence). The CDR3 region is CASSQALLAGGSYEQYF. DNA of the CDR3: TGTGCCAGCAGCCAGGCCCTCCTAGCGGGAGGTTCCTACGAGCAGTACTTC.

The chain uses TRBV19 and TRBJ2-6, with TRBD1 matching 8 bases. This CDR3 has 19 amino acids. V shed 6 bases, J shed 0 bases, and the junction held 13 bases outside the gene matches. The germline V gene has CDR1 LNHDA and CDR2 SQIVND (reference sequence). The CDR3 is CASSRLPGTGSSGANVLTF. CDR3 sequence (DNA): TGTGCCAGTAGCAGGCTCCCCGGGACAGGAAGCTCTGGGGCCAACGTCCTGACTTTC.

The rearrangement links TRBV7-3 to TRBJ2-1; possible D gene TRBD1, 5 bases. The germline V gene encodes CDR1 SGHTA and CDR2 FQGTGA. Trimming pared 0 bases from V and 6 bases from J, leaving 12 bases between. The CDR3 has 15 amino acids. CDR3 region: CASSLTGRETNEQFF. DNA of the CDR3: TGTGCCAGCAGCTTAACGGGCAGGGAAACCAATGAGCAGTTCTTC.

The J gene is TRBJ2-3, the V gene TRBV3-1 (or the pseudogene TRBV3-2); 8 bases line up with TRBD2. Germline-derived CDR1 and CDR2 are LGHDT and YNNKEL (reference sequence). Unmatched junction bases numbered 10, after V lost 0 bases and J lost 2 bases. This CDR3 is built from 18 residues. The CDR3 sequence: CASSQDFEREWVTDTQYF. The CDR3 DNA is TGTGCCAGCAGCCAAGATTTCGAGCGGGAGTGGGTCACAGATACGCAGTATTTT.

The chain uses TRBV19 and TRBJ1-4, with D maybe TRBD1 (5 bases). The CDR3 spans 14 residues. Per germline, CDR1 LNHDA and CDR2 SQIVND (reference sequence). With 4 bases removed from V and 5 bases from J, the gap between germline ends came to 11 bases. CDR3: CASSTQTVNEKLFF. In nucleotides, the CDR3 is TGTGCCAGTAGTACCCAGACAGTGAATGAAAAACTGTTTTTT.

The V and J genes are TRBV27 and TRBJ1-5; no reliable D call. CDR3 length: 18 amino acids. The V end lost 2 bases, the J end lost 1 base, and 18 bases lay between the germline ends. From germline, CDR1 is MNHEY and CDR2 SMNVEV (reference sequence). DNA of the CDR3: TGTGCCAGCAGTTTAGCTGGTGGTGGGCACTGGAGCAATCAGCCCCAGCATTTT. This sequence encodes CASSLAGGGHWSNQPQHF.

The chain recombines TRBV7-9 with TRBJ2-1; TRBD2 matches 13 bases. The CDR3 length is 17 residues. V dropped 4 bases and J dropped 6; count of bases not matched to a gene: 9. CDR1 and CDR2 (germline): SEHNR, FQNEAQ (reference sequence). CDR3 loop: CASSSRRLAGGSNEQFF. The CDR3 region has the DNA TGTGCCAGCAGCTCTCGAAGACTAGCGGGAGGAAGCAATGAGCAGTTCTTC.

The J gene is TRBJ2-7, the V gene TRBV19; no clear D gene. Germline V gives CDR1 LNHDA, CDR2 SQIVND (reference sequence). CDR3 length equals 15 residues. Trimming removed 3 bases from V and 1 base from J, with 13 bases in between. CDR3 nucleotides: TGTGCCAGTAGTATTTCACCCAGCGCATCCTACGAGCAGTACTTC. It yields the protein CASSISPSASYEQYF.

This CDR3 is CASSLGNSNQPQHF. The CDR3 coding sequence is TGCGCCAGCAGCTTGGGTAATAGCAATCAGCCCCAGCATTTT. The chain combines TRBV5-1 with TRBJ1-5; D gene uncertain. Trimming pared 0 bases from V and 0 bases from J, leaving 4 bases between. CDR1 SGHRS and CDR2 YFSETQ come from the germline V gene. The CDR3 runs to 14 residues.

The genes are TRBV4-2 and TRBJ2-1, with TRBD1 matching over 7 bases. The CDR3 spans 14 residues. The J segment lost 7 bases and the V segment lost 4 bases, leaving 7 bases of the junction unmatched. Germline values: CDR1 LGHNA, CDR2 YNFKEQ. The CDR3 bases are TGTGCCAGCAGCCTAGGACAGGCACCGAATGAGCAGTTCTTC. Protein: CASSLGQAPNEQFF.

The chain uses TRBV6-5 and TRBJ1-1, with 9 nucleotides matching TRBD1. Trimming took 6 bases from V and 4 from J; bases not matched to a gene: 6. This CDR3 is built from 14 residues. Germline loops: CDR1 MNHEY, CDR2 SVGAGI. CDR3: CASSKDRGGTEAFF. The CDR3 DNA reads as TGTGCCAGCAGCAAGGACAGGGGTGGCACTGAAGCTTTCTTT.

V gene TRBV2 combines with J gene TRBJ1-4; the match to TRBD1 covers 9 bases. The CDR3 consists of 17 residues. From germline, CDR1 is SNHLY and CDR2 FYNNEI. V was pared by 8 bases and J by 0 bases, with 10 bases of the junction left unmatched. CDR3 DNA: TGTGCCAGCCGACAGGGGGTGTTGGCTTCAACTAATGAAAAACTGTTTTTT. This codes for CASRQGVLASTNEKLFF.

This clone was picked up many times. The chain joins TRBV28 to TRBJ1-2; D not resolved. With 1 base removed from V and 4 bases from J, the gap between germline ends came to 4 bases. The CDR3 is 12 residues long. Looked up from germline, CDR1 is MDHEN and CDR2 is SYDVKM. CDR3 bases: TGTGCCAGCAGTTTATCCAGCTATGGCTACACCTTC. Translated: CASSLSSYGYTF.

The chain combines TRBV5-4 with TRBJ1-1; TRBD1 aligns across 9 bases. Germline loops: CDR1 SGHNT, CDR2 YYREEE (reference sequence). CDR3 size: 14 residues. Trimming at V came to 5 bases and at J to 1 base, leaving 3 bases not matched to a gene. The CDR3 nucleotides are TGTGCCAGCAGAGACAGGGGGGGGAACACTGAAGCTTTCTTT. Protein sequence: CASRDRGGNTEAFF.

V is TRBV4-1 and J is TRBJ2-2; tentative D call: TRBD2 (5 bases). Germline CDR1 and CDR2: MGHRA and YSYEKL. The V gene lost 3 bases and the J gene lost 3 bases, with 23 bases spanning the gap. CDR3 length equals 19 residues. CDR3 bases: TGCGCCAGCAGCCATACCCTACCCCGGCCCAAGAGGGACACCGGGGAGCTGTTTTTT. It yields the protein CASSHTLPRPKRDTGELFF.